Following are 20 T cell receptor beta chains from one sample sequenced in a study of blood T cell repertoires in COVID-19. TCRdb's copy holds only in-frame clones and misses some; the assay was immunoSEQ multiplex PCR. The sample holds some 250,000 clones, 80% to 90% seen once. The specimen was peripheral blood. The receptors were sampled from a young woman with COVID-19, enrolled during active disease.

The gene calls are TRBV27 and TRBJ1-6; perhaps TRBD1 as D (6 bases). This CDR3 spans 14 amino acids. Germline loops: CDR1 MNHEY, CDR2 SMNVEV (reference sequence). V was shortened by 5 bases and J by 10 bases, with 15 bases between the two germline ends. The CDR3 loop is CASSILDRNSPLHF. In DNA form, the CDR3 reads TGTGCCAGCAGTATCTTAGACAGGAACTCACCCCTCCACTTT.

V usage is TRBV28 and J usage is TRBJ2-3, with D unresolved. The CDR3 runs 15 residues. V was pared by 7 bases and J by 0 bases, with 14 bases between. Per the germline V gene, CDR1 is MDHEN and CDR2 is SYDVKM. The CDR3 loop reads CASIGATRSTDTQYF. Written as DNA, the CDR3 is TGTGCCAGCATCGGAGCGACGAGGAGCACAGATACGCAGTATTTT.

The rearrangement joins TRBV30 to TRBJ1-2; 8 positions agree with TRBD1. Germline loops: CDR1 GTSNPN, CDR2 SVGIG (reference sequence). J gave up 8 bases and V 2 bases, and 7 bases lay outside the gene matches. This CDR3 is 13 amino acids long. CDR3 in amino acids: CAWSFSDREGYTF. DNA for the CDR3: TGTGCCTGGAGTTTCTCGGACAGGGAAGGCTACACCTTC. The full variable domain, rest sourced from reference TRBV30 and TRBJ1-2, is SQTIHQWPATLVQPVGSPLSLECTVEGTSNPNLYWYRQAAGRGLQLLFYSVGIGQISSEVPQNLSASRPQDRQFILSSKKLLLSDSGFYLCAWSFSDREGYTFGSGTRLTVV.

The rearrangement links TRBV6-5 to TRBJ1-2; 9 bases align to TRBD1. CDR1 and CDR2 (germline): MNHEY, SVGAGI. V was clipped by 8 bases and J by 8 bases; unmatched bases: 15. The CDR3 contains 15 residues. The chain's CDR3 is CASSWTGAASLGYTF. The CDR3, as DNA: TGTGCCAGCTCTTGGACAGGGGCAGCGAGTTTAGGCTACACCTTC.

This sequence joins TRBV19 and TRBJ1-2, with a possible D match to TRBD1 (5 bases). The CDR3 extends over 13 amino acids. Trimming pared 10 bases from V and 0 bases from J, leaving 12 bases between. Germline V gene sequence: CDR1 LNHDA, CDR2 SQIVND (reference sequence). In DNA, the CDR3 is TGTGCCACCCAGACAGATTCTAACTATGGCTACACCTTC. Encoded protein: CATQTDSNYGYTF. Variable domain in full (rest from reference TRBV19 and TRBJ1-2): DGGITQSPKYLFRKEGQNVTLSCEQNLNHDAMYWYRQDPGQGLRLIYYSQIVNDFQKGDIAEGYSVSREKKESFPLTVTSAQKNPTAFYLCATQTDSNYGYTFGSGTRLTVV.

This sequence joins TRBV5-1 and TRBJ1-2, with D possibly matching TRBD1 (6 bases). Looked up from germline, CDR1 is SGHRS and CDR2 is YFSETQ. V lost 4 bases and J 5 bases, leaving 18 bases between the germline ends. CDR3 size: 15 residues. CDR3 in amino acids: CASSEDGTFSYGYTF. The CDR3 DNA follows: TGCGCCAGCAGCGAGGACGGGACATTTAGTTATGGCTACACCTTC.

V usage is TRBV6-5 and J usage is TRBJ1-1; D uncertain. CDR3 length equals 15 residues. Germline CDR1 and CDR2: MNHEY and SVGAGI. V dropped 10 bases and J dropped 0 bases, with 18 bases sitting between them. CDR3 DNA sequence: TGTGCCATTTCTCGGGAGATGAAACTGAACACTGAAGCTTTCTTT. The encoded protein is CAISREMKLNTEAFF.

The chain uses TRBV6-5 and TRBJ1-2; D uncertain. The CDR3 covers 14 residues. The V end was cut by 0 bases, the J end by 8 bases, with 13 bases between. CDR1 and CDR2 (germline): MNHEY, SVGAGI. In nucleotides, the CDR3 is TGTGCCAGCAGTTACTCCTCGTGGTCTCGGGGCTACACCTTC. This translates into CASSYSSWSRGYTF.

The gene calls are TRBV3-1 (or the pseudogene TRBV3-2) and TRBJ1-2; D might be TRBD1 (5 bases). Germline V CDR1 and CDR2: LGHDT, YNNKEL (reference sequence). Deletions cut 0 bases from V and 6 bases from J, with 17 bases between. This CDR3 is 16 amino acids long. The CDR3 DNA reads as TGTGCCAGCAGCCAAGATTGGGAGGGGTTGGAGGATGGCTACACCTTC. This gives the protein CASSQDWEGLEDGYTF.

V is TRBV7-6 and J is TRBJ2-3; TRBD2 matches 7 bases. Germline-derived CDR1 and CDR2 are SGHVS and FNYEAQ. The J segment lost 2 bases and the V segment lost 5 bases, leaving 10 bases of the junction unmatched. CDR3 length: 16 amino acids. Here the CDR3 reads CASSPQAGEITDTQYF. CDR3 nucleotides: TGTGCCAGCAGCCCACAGGCGGGGGAGATCACAGATACGCAGTATTTT.

The chain joins TRBV11-2 to TRBJ1-1; D gene uncertain. V was clipped by 1 base and J by 0 bases, with 12 bases between them. From germline, CDR1 is SGHAT and CDR2 FQNNGV. The CDR3 covers 16 residues. The CDR3 here is CASSLVSGFMNTEAFF. The CDR3 DNA reads as TGTGCCAGCAGCTTAGTGTCAGGTTTCATGAACACTGAAGCTTTCTTT.

This clone was recorded a few times. The chain couples TRBV4-1 to TRBJ2-5, with TRBD2 matching over 8 bases. The CDR3 totals 15 residues. V was clipped by 6 bases and J by 5 bases; unmatched bases: 11. The germline V gene encodes CDR1 MGHRA and CDR2 YSYEKL. CDR3 residues: CASRDTGTSFETQYF. In DNA, the CDR3 is TGCGCCAGCAGGGACACCGGGACTAGTTTTGAGACCCAGTACTTC.

The chain is built from TRBV28 and TRBJ2-7; 9 nucleotides align to TRBD1. The CDR3 length is 15 residues. CDR1 and CDR2 from the germline V gene are MDHEN and SYDVKM. V gave up 7 bases and J gave up 5 bases; unmatched junction bases: 12. CDR3 residues: CASTRTGTGSHEQYF. CDR3 coding DNA: TGTGCCAGCACCAGAACCGGGACAGGGTCCCACGAGCAGTACTTC.

The chain carries TRBV11-2 and TRBJ1-1; no firm D call. The germline V gene has CDR1 SGHAT and CDR2 FQNNGV. Trimming removed 3 bases at V and 1 base at J, with 15 bases between. The CDR3 covers 16 residues. The CDR3 loop reads CASSFRTLRANTEAFF. The CDR3 DNA reads TGTGCCAGCAGCTTTCGAACCCTGAGGGCGAACACTGAAGCTTTCTTT.

The chain has TRBV5-1 and TRBJ2-7; a possible D gene is TRBD1 (6 bases). Germline CDR1 SGHRS, CDR2 YFSETQ. The CDR3 length is 15 residues. V was clipped by 4 bases and J by 6 bases, with 20 bases between them. The CDR3 region is CASSIVQGKGSEQYF. CDR3 DNA sequence: TGCGCCAGCAGCATCGTTCAGGGGAAGGGCTCCGAGCAGTACTTC.

The chain couples TRBV6-4 to TRBJ2-5, with D possibly matching TRBD1 (5 bases). Looked up from germline, CDR1 is MRHNA and CDR2 is SNTAGT. The CDR3 length is 13 residues. V was clipped by 4 bases and J by 5 bases, with 11 bases between them. The CDR3 DNA follows: TGTGCCAGCAGTGTTACAGGCGAGGAGACCCAGTACTTC. Encoded protein: CASSVTGEETQYF.

The genes are TRBV6-5 and TRBJ1-5, with a weak D call TRBD1 (5 bases). V lost 3 bases and J lost 1, with 10 bases in between. In germline, CDR1 is MNHEY, CDR2 SVGAGI. The CDR3 is 15 amino acids. The CDR3 spells CASSYGSGSNQPQHF. CDR3 DNA sequence: TGTGCCAGCAGTTATGGGTCAGGGAGCAATCAGCCCCAGCATTTT.

The table lists this clone with a count of one. The chain joins TRBV6-5 to TRBJ2-3; 10 bases fit TRBD2. The CDR3 covers 15 residues. V lost 4 bases, J lost 2 bases, and 3 bases stayed unmatched. Germline CDR1 MNHEY, CDR2 SVGAGI. The CDR3 region has the DNA TGTGCCAGCAGTTCAGCGGGGGGGGTCACAGATACGCAGTATTTT. Encoded protein: CASSSAGGVTDTQYF.

The chain is built from TRBV19 and TRBJ2-2; TRBD2 agrees at 9 bases. CDR1 LNHDA and CDR2 SQIVND come from the germline V gene (reference sequence). Unmatched junction bases numbered 10, after V lost 3 bases and J lost 5 bases. The CDR3 covers 17 residues. The CDR3 DNA reads TGTGCCAGTAGTATGTTTCCGGGAGCGGGGGGAACCGGGGAGCTGTTTTTT. As protein: CASSMFPGAGGTGELFF.

V and J are TRBV3-1 (or the pseudogene TRBV3-2) and TRBJ1-5; 9 positions match TRBD1. Germline CDR1 reads LGHDT; CDR2 reads YNNKEL (reference sequence). Trimming removed 2 bases from V and 4 bases from J; junction bases left unmatched: 9. CDR3 length equals 17 residues. The DNA for the CDR3 is TGTGCCAGCAGCCAAATTCTTACCGGGACAGGGAATCAGCCCCAGCATTTT. It encodes CASSQILTGTGNQPQHF.